These T cell receptor beta chains were read from a single sample in a study of blood T cell repertoires in COVID-19. Libraries were prepared by immunoSEQ multiplex PCR; TCRdb keeps only in-frame clonotypes and omits some of them. This table holds about 270,000 clones, approximately 81% found once. The sequencing sample was made of peripheral blood. These receptors were collected from a young woman with acute or convalescent COVID-19. CDR3s include the opening cysteine and the closing phenylalanine or tryptophan. D genes are given only for firm matches. Some rows mark clone size as missing; the rest say once, few, many or name a class of expanded clone.

CDR3 DNA,CDR3 protein,J gene,D gene,V gene,clone size
TGTGCCAGCAGCAAAGACCCGGCCGGCGGAAGGACTAATGAAAAACTGTTTTTT,CASSKDPAGGRTNEKLFF,TRBJ1-4,-,TRBV9,-
TGTGCCAGCAGCCAGGGCCTAGGCGGGAGCTACAATGAGCAGTTCTTC,CASSQGLGGSYNEQFF,TRBJ2-1,TRBD2,TRBV4-2,-
TGTGCCAGCAGCCCCCTTGGGGGGGTCCGCGGCTACACCTTC,CASSPLGGVRGYTF,TRBJ1-2,-,TRBV5-6,-
TGTGCCAGCAGCGTAACAGGGGGGAACTACGAGCAGTACTTC,CASSVTGGNYEQYF,TRBJ2-7,TRBD1,TRBV7-2,-
TGTGCCAGCAGCCCCCGGACAGGGCCCGGATGGGAGACCCAGTACTTC,CASSPRTGPGWETQYF,TRBJ2-5,TRBD1,TRBV7-2,once
TGTGCCAGCAGCCTCACAGCCAACTATGGCTACACCTTC,CASSLTANYGYTF,TRBJ1-2,-,TRBV12-3/TRBV12-4,many
TGTGCCAGCAGCGTGGGGACAGCCGGATCCGCGAACACTGAAGCTTTCTTT,CASSVGTAGSANTEAFF,TRBJ1-1,TRBD1,TRBV9,once
TGTGCCAGCAGCTTCCGGGTTGATCAGCCCCAGCATTTT,CASSFRVDQPQHF,TRBJ1-5,-,TRBV7-2,-
TGTGCCAGCAGTTTATGGTCTAGCGGGAGGGCCGCGCAGTTCTTC,CASSLWSSGRAAQFF,TRBJ2-1,TRBD2,TRBV27,-
TGCAGTGCCCCCCAGTTACCGGGCTACACCTTC,CSAPQLPGYTF,TRBJ1-2,-,TRBV20-1,-
TGTGCCAGCACCCAAGTAGCGAGTAGGTCTTTATTCTTC,CASTQVASRSLFF,TRBJ2-1,-,TRBV28,-
TGTGCCAGCAGCCAAGCGAGGGCGGGAGAGACAGATACGCAGTATTTT,CASSQARAGETDTQYF,TRBJ2-3,TRBD2,TRBV14,-
TGTGCCAGTAGTCCGCAAACAGCCAACACTGAAGCTTTCTTT,CASSPQTANTEAFF,TRBJ1-1,-,TRBV19,-
TGCGCCAGCAGCCAGGGCAGTGGACAGGTCTACGAGCAGTACTTC,CASSQGSGQVYEQYF,TRBJ2-7,TRBD1,TRBV4-3,-
TGTGCCAGCAGCCCCCAGCGACAGGCCTGGGAGACCCAGTACTTC,CASSPQRQAWETQYF,TRBJ2-5,-,TRBV14,-
TGTGCCAGCAGCCACGGCCAGAAGACTAGCGGGAGGCCTTCGGGGAGGAACACCGGGGAGCTGTTTTTT,CASSHGQKTSGRPSGRNTGELFF,TRBJ2-2,TRBD2,TRBV3-1/TRBV3-2,-
TGTGCCAGCAGTCACCTCGGGTCATTGTACTTC,CASSHLGSLYF,TRBJ2-7,-,TRBV27,once
TGTGCCAGCAGCCCGAGTCTTTTGAATGAGCAGTTCTTC,CASSPSLLNEQFF,TRBJ2-1,-,TRBV7-2,-
TGCAGTGCTAGTAACACGAGACTGTACGAGCAGTACTTC,CSASNTRLYEQYF,TRBJ2-7,-,TRBV20-1,-
TGTGCCAGCAGCTCCCTAGGGAGCGGTCCCTACAATGAGCAGTTCTTC,CASSSLGSGPYNEQFF,TRBJ2-1,-,TRBV11-3,-
TGTGCCAGCAACCTGGGGCAGGGCAACTATGGCTACACCTTC,CASNLGQGNYGYTF,TRBJ1-2,-,TRBV7-8,-
TGCGCCAGCAGCCAGGGCAGCGGGAGATCCTACGAGCAGTACTTC,CASSQGSGRSYEQYF,TRBJ2-7,TRBD2,TRBV4-3,-
TGTGCCAGCTCACCTGGGACAGCGACTAATGAAAAACTGTTTTTT,CASSPGTATNEKLFF,TRBJ1-4,TRBD1,TRBV18,-
TGCGCCAGCAGCCGCCGGGACAGGGATGAAAAACTGTTTTTT,CASSRRDRDEKLFF,TRBJ1-4,TRBD1,TRBV5-1,-
TGCGCCAGCAGCCCTTCCGGGACAGGGACCGGGGAGCTGTTTTTT,CASSPSGTGTGELFF,TRBJ2-2,TRBD1,TRBV4-1,-
TGTGCCAGCAGTCAGACCGGGATTCCCACAGATACGCAGTATTTT,CASSQTGIPTDTQYF,TRBJ2-3,-,TRBV27,-
TGTGCCAGCAGCTCCCGGGACAGACACTACGAGCAGTACTTC,CASSSRDRHYEQYF,TRBJ2-7,TRBD1,TRBV7-9,many
TGTGCCAGCAGCTACAGGATTCAGGATTCACCCCTCCACTTT,CASSYRIQDSPLHF,TRBJ1-6,-,TRBV28,-
TGTGCCAGCAGTTACTCGATACCGGACAGCTCCTACGAGCAGTACTTC,CASSYSIPDSSYEQYF,TRBJ2-7,-,TRBV6-5,-
TGTGCCAGCAGTTCCTTACCCGGGACATTCTCTGGAAACACCATATATTTT,CASSSLPGTFSGNTIYF,TRBJ1-3,-,TRBV6-2/TRBV6-3,-
TGTGCCAGCACCCGGGGACAGGGAGGCGAGCAGTACTTC,CASTRGQGGEQYF,TRBJ2-7,TRBD1,TRBV6-5,-
TGTGCCACCAGTGATACTTCGGGCCTAGCGGCCACAGATACGCAGTATTTT,CATSDTSGLAATDTQYF,TRBJ2-3,TRBD2,TRBV24-1,-
TGCAGCGTTCGTCAGATGGGCTACACCTTC,CSVRQMGYTF,TRBJ1-2,-,TRBV29-1,few
TGCGCCAGCAGCCAAGATTCCGAGCGGAGCTCCTACAATGAGCAGTTCTTC,CASSQDSERSSYNEQFF,TRBJ2-1,-,TRBV4-3,-
TGTGCCACCAGCAGAGGGGACAGGGGCGGCACTGAAGCTTTCTTT,CATSRGDRGGTEAFF,TRBJ1-1,TRBD1,TRBV15,-
TGTGCCAGCGGGGGGGTAACTAGCGGGAGCGATGAGCAGTTCTTC,CASGGVTSGSDEQFF,TRBJ2-1,TRBD2,TRBV19,-
TGTGCCAGCAGTCTACCCTTCGGACTAGCGAACTCCTACAATGAGCAGTTCTTC,CASSLPFGLANSYNEQFF,TRBJ2-1,TRBD2,TRBV28,-
TGTGCCAGCAGCCCGGACGGGCGGGTGAACACTGAAGCTTTCTTT,CASSPDGRVNTEAFF,TRBJ1-1,-,TRBV7-8,-
TGCGCCAGCGGACAACTCTCCTACGAGCAGTACTTC,CASGQLSYEQYF,TRBJ2-7,-,TRBV10-2,-
TGTGCCAGCAGTGAATTTGATTCGGACGACGGGAACGAGCAGTACTTC,CASSEFDSDDGNEQYF,TRBJ2-7,-,TRBV6-1,once
TGTGCCAGCAGCTTAGCAACGGGGAGGCTCGCCTACGAGCAGTACTTC,CASSLATGRLAYEQYF,TRBJ2-7,-,TRBV7-2,-
TGTGCCAGCTCACCCCGGGTGAATGAAGCTTTCTTT,CASSPRVNEAFF,TRBJ1-1,-,TRBV18,-
TGTGCCAGTAGTATACCGGGACTGGGGTCACCCCTCCACTTT,CASSIPGLGSPLHF,TRBJ1-6,-,TRBV19,-
TGTGCCACCAGAGCTGGGACTTGGGACTCTGGAAACACCATATATTTT,CATRAGTWDSGNTIYF,TRBJ1-3,-,TRBV15,-
TGCGCCAGCAGCTTGGAGGTGTTGGCGGGAGACAATGAGCAGTTCTTC,CASSLEVLAGDNEQFF,TRBJ2-1,TRBD2,TRBV5-1,-
TGTGCCAGCTCACACCGGGACAGGGCCTACGAGCAGTACTTC,CASSHRDRAYEQYF,TRBJ2-7,TRBD1,TRBV18,-
TGTGCCAGCAGCGTGGGACAGGTCACTGAAGCTTTCTTT,CASSVGQVTEAFF,TRBJ1-1,TRBD1,TRBV9,-
TGTGCCAGCAGCTCTCGTAGAAAACTAGCGGGAGGGGCGGAGACCCAGTACTTC,CASSSRRKLAGGAETQYF,TRBJ2-5,TRBD2,TRBV7-2,-
TGTGCCAGCAGCCCGGGACTAGACACCGGGGAGCTGTTTTTT,CASSPGLDTGELFF,TRBJ2-2,TRBD2,TRBV5-5,many
TGTGCCAGTAGTATAGGGGAGAGCTCCTACAATGAGCAGTTCTTC,CASSIGESSYNEQFF,TRBJ2-1,-,TRBV19,-
TGTGCCATCAGCCCCGCGACAGGGAGGAAAATTCAGCCCCAGCATTTT,CAISPATGRKIQPQHF,TRBJ1-5,TRBD1,TRBV10-3,-
TGCAGTGCTAGTGTTGGACTAGCGAGGGAGCAGTACTTC,CSASVGLAREQYF,TRBJ2-7,TRBD2,TRBV20-1,-
TGTGCCAGCAGTTTGTCAATAGCGGGATCCCCACAAGAGACCCAGTACTTC,CASSLSIAGSPQETQYF,TRBJ2-5,TRBD2,TRBV27,few
TGTGCCAGCAGCTTAGCCAGGGCCTACGAGCAGTACTTC,CASSLARAYEQYF,TRBJ2-7,-,TRBV7-9,-